A selection of T cell receptor beta chains follows, all from one sample in a study of T cell changes during pregnancy in multiple sclerosis. Profiled with immunoSEQ multiplex PCR; TCRdb holds only in-frame clones, not every one. In the table there are 70,000 to 90,000 clones, just over 90% of which are singletons. The sample was peripheral blood, taken in the second trimester of pregnancy. Receptor source: a female donor in good health, enrolled as a control in a pregnancy study. The CDR3 runs from the conserved cysteine through the conserved F or W. The D gene is left open where the match is weak. The size entry is marked missing in some rows and otherwise reads once, few, many or a size class.

CDR3 DNA	CDR3 protein	J gene	D gene	clone size	V gene
TGTGCCTGGGCACAGGGGCATGAGCAGTTCTTC	CAWAQGHEQFF	TRBJ2-1	TRBD1	NA	TRBV30
TGTGCCAGCTCAGAGGTGAGCTCTGGAAACACCATATATTTT	CASSEVSSGNTIYF	TRBJ1-3	NA	NA	TRBV18
TGTGCCAGCTCACCAGGGGGCGATGTCTACGAGCAGTACTTC	CASSPGGDVYEQYF	TRBJ2-7	NA	NA	TRBV18
TGCGCCAGCAGCGGAACAGGGGCGGACACTGAAGCTTTCTTT	CASSGTGADTEAFF	TRBJ1-1	TRBD1	NA	TRBV5-1
TGTGCCTGGAGTGGAGGGTTGGGGGCTAGGGAGCAGTACTTC	CAWSGGLGAREQYF	TRBJ2-7	NA	once	TRBV30
TGCGCCAGCAGTTGGGAGGGGGTTGGATCCTACGAGCAGTACTTC	CASSWEGVGSYEQYF	TRBJ2-7	NA	NA	TRBV5-1
TGTGCCATCAGTGGGACAGGAGCTAACTATGGCTACACCTTC	CAISGTGANYGYTF	TRBJ1-2	TRBD1	NA	TRBV10-3
TGTGCCAGCAGTTCGATGACAGACACTGAAGCTTTCTTT	CASSSMTDTEAFF	TRBJ1-1	NA	NA	TRBV6-4
TGTGCCATCAGTGAGTCGGATGGGGACAGCCCCTACGAGCAGTACTTC	CAISESDGDSPYEQYF	TRBJ2-7	TRBD1	NA	TRBV10-3
TGTGCCAGTACCATATGGGACAGCACATATAATACGCAGTATTTT	CASTIWDSTYNTQYF	TRBJ2-3	TRBD1	NA	TRBV5-6
TGTGCCAGCAGCACTGGGACACCGGAGGTGGCTTTCTTT	CASSTGTPEVAFF	TRBJ1-1	NA	many	TRBV7-8
TGTGCCAGCAGCCCGGGCAATCAGCCCCAGCATTTT	CASSPGNQPQHF	TRBJ1-5	NA	NA	TRBV6-6
TGCAGCGGGGCCGGGACAGCGTCAGATACGCAGTATTTT	CSGAGTASDTQYF	TRBJ2-3	TRBD1	once	TRBV29-1
TGCGCCAGCAGCCAAGTTCTCGGTAATCAGCCCCAGCATTTT	CASSQVLGNQPQHF	TRBJ1-5	NA	NA	TRBV4-3
TGCGCCAGCAGCCAAGATGGGGTCAGGGGCACTGAAGCTTTCTTT	CASSQDGVRGTEAFF	TRBJ1-1	NA	NA	TRBV4-3
TGTGCCAGTAGGGGTCGCAGGGTCGACTATGGCTACACCTTC	CASRGRRVDYGYTF	TRBJ1-2	NA	NA	TRBV19
TGTGCCAGCAGCGCCCGACAGGGAGGCGGAGAGACCCAGTACTTC	CASSARQGGGETQYF	TRBJ2-5	NA	NA	TRBV7-8
TGTGCCAGCAGCGCAAGCGTAGGGAGACCAGAGACCCAGTACTTC	CASSASVGRPETQYF	TRBJ2-5	NA	NA	TRBV7-7
TGTGCCTGGATTCTCGACAGGGGGCAGGCCTATGGCTACACCTTC	CAWILDRGQAYGYTF	TRBJ1-2	TRBD1	NA	TRBV30
TGTGCCAGCAGCCAAAGTCTTCTAGCGGGGAGTGACGAGCAGTACTTC	CASSQSLLAGSDEQYF	TRBJ2-7	TRBD2	NA	TRBV14
TGTGCCAGCAGCAAAGGGAGCGGGGTAATAGACACAGATACGCAGTATTTT	CASSKGSGVIDTDTQYF	TRBJ2-3	TRBD2	NA	TRBV9
TGTGCCAGCAGCGTAGAAAGCGGGCCCAATGAGCAGTTCTTC	CASSVESGPNEQFF	TRBJ2-1	NA	NA	TRBV9
TGTGCCTGGAAACTGGCAGGGGGCGCGTATGGCTACACCTTC	CAWKLAGGAYGYTF	TRBJ1-2	TRBD1	NA	TRBV30
TGTGCCAGCAGCGTGGTGGCAGGAGGTTATGGCTACACCTTC	CASSVVAGGYGYTF	TRBJ1-2	NA	NA	TRBV9
TGTGCCAGCAGCGGCTCGGACGCGGGTAACACTGAAGCTTTCTTT	CASSGSDAGNTEAFF	TRBJ1-1	NA	NA	TRBV9
TGTGCCAGCAGCCGGGAAGGCTATCGATCCTACGAGCAGTACTTC	CASSREGYRSYEQYF	TRBJ2-7	NA	NA	TRBV7-2
TGTGCCAGCAGCCAACAGGGGATGGATGAAAAACTGTTTTTT	CASSQQGMDEKLFF	TRBJ1-4	TRBD1	NA	TRBV5-6
TGTGCCAGTAGTATCGAGGGCCCGTCAGATACGCAGTATTTT	CASSIEGPSDTQYF	TRBJ2-3	NA	NA	TRBV19
TGTGCCAGCAGTTCCACCTATGGGCCTAGCACAGATACGCAGTATTTT	CASSSTYGPSTDTQYF	TRBJ2-3	NA	NA	TRBV6-5
TGTGCCAGCAGCTTGTTAGGGGCAAACAAAAACATTCAGTACTTC	CASSLLGANKNIQYF	TRBJ2-4	NA	NA	TRBV5-6
TGTGCCAGCAGCCCACGGGTAGCGGGGGGGCTAAACATTCAGTACTTC	CASSPRVAGGLNIQYF	TRBJ2-4	TRBD2	NA	TRBV7-9
TGTGCCAGCAGCCAGACTTCTAACGATCTCAGGGCCCAGTACTTC	CASSQTSNDLRAQYF	TRBJ2-5	NA	NA	TRBV11-2
TGCGCCAGCAGCGGGGGGACAGGGTTCTATGAGCAGTTCTTC	CASSGGTGFYEQFF	TRBJ2-1	TRBD1	NA	TRBV5-1
TGCGCCAGCAGACAGGGGGCGGGGGAGACCCAGTACTTC	CASRQGAGETQYF	TRBJ2-5	TRBD1	NA	TRBV5-1
TGCGCCAGCAGCCACCACCCTCCCCCAGGGGTGAACACTGAAGCTTTCTTT	CASSHHPPPGVNTEAFF	TRBJ1-1	NA	NA	TRBV4-3
TGTGCCAGCAGCCCTAGAAATAGCGGGGTCAATGTGAAGCAGTACTTC	CASSPRNSGVNVKQYF	TRBJ2-7	TRBD2	once	TRBV5-4
TGTGCCAGTAGCAACAGGGGGGCCTTTGGGGTTTCCACAGATACGCAGTATTTT	CASSNRGAFGVSTDTQYF	TRBJ2-3	TRBD1	NA	TRBV19
TGTGCCAGTAGTTTTGGTACAAGCAATCAGCCCCAGCATTTT	CASSFGTSNQPQHF	TRBJ1-5	NA	NA	TRBV19
TGTGCCTGGTCCGGACAGGGAAGTGTACCCCAGCATTTT	CAWSGQGSVPQHF	TRBJ1-5	TRBD1	NA	TRBV30
TGTGCCAGCAGCTTGGACAGGGGAACTGAAGCTTTCTTT	CASSLDRGTEAFF	TRBJ1-1	TRBD1	once	TRBV5-6
TGTGCCAGCAGTTTAAGAGGGACCGGGACAGTCTACAATGAGCAGTTCTTC	CASSLRGTGTVYNEQFF	TRBJ2-1	TRBD1	once	TRBV27
TGTGCCAGTAGCGGGGTCATGAACACTGAAGCTTTCTTT	CASSGVMNTEAFF	TRBJ1-1	NA	NA	TRBV19
TGCGCCAGCAAACTAGGCGAAGAGACCCAGTACTTC	CASKLGEETQYF	TRBJ2-5	NA	NA	TRBV5-1
TGTGCCAGCAGAAAAACAACAGGGGGTCTTTACGAGCAGTACTTC	CASRKTTGGLYEQYF	TRBJ2-7	TRBD1	NA	TRBV6-5
TGTGCCAGCAGCTTAGTTCTGACAGGGATGGCTACCGACGAGCAGTACTTC	CASSLVLTGMATDEQYF	TRBJ2-7	TRBD1	NA	TRBV7-9